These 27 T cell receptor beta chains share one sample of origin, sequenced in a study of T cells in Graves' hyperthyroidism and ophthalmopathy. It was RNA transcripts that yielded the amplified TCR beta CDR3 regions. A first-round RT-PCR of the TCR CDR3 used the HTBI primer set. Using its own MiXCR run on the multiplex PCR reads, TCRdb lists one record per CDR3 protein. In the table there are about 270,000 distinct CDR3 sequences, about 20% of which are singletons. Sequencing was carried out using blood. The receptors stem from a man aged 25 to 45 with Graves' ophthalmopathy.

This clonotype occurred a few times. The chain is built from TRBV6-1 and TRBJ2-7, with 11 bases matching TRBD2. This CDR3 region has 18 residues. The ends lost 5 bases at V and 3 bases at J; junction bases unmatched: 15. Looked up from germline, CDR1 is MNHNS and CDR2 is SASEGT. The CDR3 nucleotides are TGTGCCAGCAGTCCTCTCAGGGTTAGCGGGAGGGCCTACTACGAGCAGTACTTC. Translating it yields CASSPLRVSGRAYYEQYF.

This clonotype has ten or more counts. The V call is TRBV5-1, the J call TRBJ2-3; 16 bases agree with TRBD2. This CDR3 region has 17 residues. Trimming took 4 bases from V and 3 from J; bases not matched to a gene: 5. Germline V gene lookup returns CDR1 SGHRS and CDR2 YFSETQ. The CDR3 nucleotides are TGCGCCAGCAGCACGGGACTAGCGGGAGGGCCGACAGATACGCAGTATTTT. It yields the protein CASSTGLAGGPTDTQYF.

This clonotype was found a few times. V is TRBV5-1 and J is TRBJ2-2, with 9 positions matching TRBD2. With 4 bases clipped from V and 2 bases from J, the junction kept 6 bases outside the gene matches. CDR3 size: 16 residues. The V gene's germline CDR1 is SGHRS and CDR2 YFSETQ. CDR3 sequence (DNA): TGCGCCAGCAGCGAACTAGCGGGTGGAAACACCGGGGAGCTGTTTTTT. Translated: CASSELAGGNTGELFF.

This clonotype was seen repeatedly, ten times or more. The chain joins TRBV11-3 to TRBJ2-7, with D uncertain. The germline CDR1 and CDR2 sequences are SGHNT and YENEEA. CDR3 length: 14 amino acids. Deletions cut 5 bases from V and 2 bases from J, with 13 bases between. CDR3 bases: TGTGCCAGCAGCCAAGAGGCAGATCCCTACGAGCAGTACTTC. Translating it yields CASSQEADPYEQYF.

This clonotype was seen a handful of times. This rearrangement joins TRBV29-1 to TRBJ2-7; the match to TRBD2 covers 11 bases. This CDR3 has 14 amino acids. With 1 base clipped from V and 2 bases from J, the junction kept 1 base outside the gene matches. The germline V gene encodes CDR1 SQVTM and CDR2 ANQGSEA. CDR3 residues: CSVEGLAGTYEQYF. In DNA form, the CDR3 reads TGCAGCGTTGAAGGACTAGCGGGAACCTACGAGCAGTACTTC.

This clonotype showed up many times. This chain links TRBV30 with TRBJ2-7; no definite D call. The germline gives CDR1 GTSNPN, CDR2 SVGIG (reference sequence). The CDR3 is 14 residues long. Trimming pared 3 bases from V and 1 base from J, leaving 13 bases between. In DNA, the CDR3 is TGTGCCTGGAGATGGGGTATTGGGTCCTACGAGCAGTACTTC. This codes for CAWRWGIGSYEQYF.

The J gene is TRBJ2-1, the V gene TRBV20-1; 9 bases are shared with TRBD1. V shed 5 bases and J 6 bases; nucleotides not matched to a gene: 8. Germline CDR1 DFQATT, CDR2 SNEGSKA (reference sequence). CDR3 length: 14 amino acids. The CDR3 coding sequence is TGCAGTGCTCCGGGACAGGGTAATGTCAATGAGCAGTTCTTC. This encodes CSAPGQGNVNEQFF.

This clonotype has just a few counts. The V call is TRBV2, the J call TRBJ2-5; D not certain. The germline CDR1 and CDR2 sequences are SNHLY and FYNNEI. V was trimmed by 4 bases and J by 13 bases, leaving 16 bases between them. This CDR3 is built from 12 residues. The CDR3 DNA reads TGTGCCAGCAGTGGCGAGAGTAACACGTGGTACTTC. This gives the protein CASSGESNTWYF.

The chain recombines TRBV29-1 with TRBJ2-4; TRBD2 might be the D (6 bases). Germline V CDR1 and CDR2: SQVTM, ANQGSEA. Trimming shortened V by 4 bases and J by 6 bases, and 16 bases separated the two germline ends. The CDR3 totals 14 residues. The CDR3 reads CSVGPPGVGNIQYF. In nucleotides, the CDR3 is TGCAGCGTTGGTCCCCCGGGGGTGGGAAACATTCAGTACTTC.

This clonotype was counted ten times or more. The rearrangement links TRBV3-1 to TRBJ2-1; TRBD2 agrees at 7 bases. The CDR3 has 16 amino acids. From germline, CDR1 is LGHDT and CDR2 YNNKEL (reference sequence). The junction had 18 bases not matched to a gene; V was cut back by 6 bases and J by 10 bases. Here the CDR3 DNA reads TGTGCCAGCAGTATAACCCTAGCGGCCCCTCGGGGCGAGCAGTTCTTC. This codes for CASSITLAAPRGEQFF.

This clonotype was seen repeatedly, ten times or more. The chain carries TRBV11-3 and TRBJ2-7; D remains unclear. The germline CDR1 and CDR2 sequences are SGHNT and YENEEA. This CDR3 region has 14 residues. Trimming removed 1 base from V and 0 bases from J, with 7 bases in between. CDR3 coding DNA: TGTGCCAGCAGCTTAGCGTTGGGCTCCTACGAGCAGTACTTC. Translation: CASSLALGSYEQYF.

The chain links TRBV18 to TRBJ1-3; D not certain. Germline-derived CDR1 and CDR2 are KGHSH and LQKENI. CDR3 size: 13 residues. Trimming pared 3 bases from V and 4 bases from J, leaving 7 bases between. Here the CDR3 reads CASSPEQGNTIYF. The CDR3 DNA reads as TGTGCCAGCTCACCGGAGCAAGGAAACACCATATATTTT.

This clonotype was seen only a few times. CDR3 nucleotide sequence: TGCAGTGCTAGTGGGGGGAAACAGGGGAAGAGAACCTACGAGCAGTACTTC. Translation: CSASGGKQGKRTYEQYF. V is TRBV20-1 and J is TRBJ2-7; TRBD1 might be the D (7 bases). Between the trimmed V and J ends, which lost 3 bases and 2 bases, there was a span of 23 bases. Germline V CDR1 and CDR2: DFQATT, SNEGSKA (reference sequence). The CDR3 spans 17 residues.

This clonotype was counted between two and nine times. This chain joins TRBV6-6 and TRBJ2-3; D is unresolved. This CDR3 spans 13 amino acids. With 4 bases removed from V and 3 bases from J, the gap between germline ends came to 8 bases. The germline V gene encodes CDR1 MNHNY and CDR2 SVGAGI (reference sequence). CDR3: CASSWQRTDTQYF. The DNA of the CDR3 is TGTGCCAGCAGTTGGCAAAGGACAGATACGCAGTATTTT.

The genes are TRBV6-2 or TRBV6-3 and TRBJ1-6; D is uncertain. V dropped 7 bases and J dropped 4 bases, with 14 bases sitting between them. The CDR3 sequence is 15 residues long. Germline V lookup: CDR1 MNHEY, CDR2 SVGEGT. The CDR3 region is CASTPTVPYNSPLHF. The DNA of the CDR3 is TGTGCCAGCACCCCGACGGTCCCTTATAATTCACCCCTCCACTTT.

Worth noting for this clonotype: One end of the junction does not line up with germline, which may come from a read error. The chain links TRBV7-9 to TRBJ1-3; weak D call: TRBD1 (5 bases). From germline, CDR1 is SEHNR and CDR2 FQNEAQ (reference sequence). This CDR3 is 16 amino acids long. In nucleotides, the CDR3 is TGTGCCAGCAGCGTAGCTACAGGCCACTCTGGAAACACCATATATTTT. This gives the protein CASSVATGHSGNTIYF.

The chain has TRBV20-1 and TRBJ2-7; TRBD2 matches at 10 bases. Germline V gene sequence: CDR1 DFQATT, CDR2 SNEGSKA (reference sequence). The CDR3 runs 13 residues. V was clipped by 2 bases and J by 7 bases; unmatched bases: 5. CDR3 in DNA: TGCAGTGCTAGACTAGCGGGAGTCGATGAGCAGTACTTC. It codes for CSARLAGVDEQYF.

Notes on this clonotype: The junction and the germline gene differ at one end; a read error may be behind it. For the CDR3, the DNA is TGTACCAGCAGCCACTCCGACCCGGGGGCGCTGCGGGGCTACACCTTC. Its protein product is CTSSHSDPGALRGYTF. This sequence joins TRBV4-2 and TRBJ1-2; tentatively, D is TRBD1 (6 bases). There are 16 residues in the CDR3. Per the germline V gene, CDR1 is LGHNA and CDR2 is YNFKEQ.

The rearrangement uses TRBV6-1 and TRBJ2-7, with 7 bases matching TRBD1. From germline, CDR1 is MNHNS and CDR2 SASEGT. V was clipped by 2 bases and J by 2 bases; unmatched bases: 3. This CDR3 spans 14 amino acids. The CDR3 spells CASSERDRTYEQYF. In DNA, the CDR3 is TGTGCCAGCAGTGAACGGGACAGAACCTACGAGCAGTACTTC.

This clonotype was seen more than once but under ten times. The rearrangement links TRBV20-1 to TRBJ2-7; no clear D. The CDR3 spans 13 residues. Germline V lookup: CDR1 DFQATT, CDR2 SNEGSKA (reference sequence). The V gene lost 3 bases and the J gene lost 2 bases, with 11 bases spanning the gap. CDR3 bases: TGCAGTGCTAGTAACACGTACCCCTACGAGCAGTACTTC. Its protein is CSASNTYPYEQYF.

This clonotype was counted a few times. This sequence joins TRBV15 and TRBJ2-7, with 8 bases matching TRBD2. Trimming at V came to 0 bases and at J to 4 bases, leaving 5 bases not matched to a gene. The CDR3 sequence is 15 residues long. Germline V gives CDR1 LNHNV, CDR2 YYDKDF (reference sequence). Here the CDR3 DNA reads TGTGCCACCAGCAGAGAATCGAGCGGGAGATACGAGCAGTACTTC. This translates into CATSRESSGRYEQYF.

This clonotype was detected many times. CDR3 DNA: TGTGCCAGCACTCAAAAGGGAATGTACGAGCAGTACTTC. As protein: CASTQKGMYEQYF. The J gene is TRBJ2-7, the V gene TRBV11-2; D remains ambiguous. The germline CDR1 and CDR2 sequences are SGHAT and FQNNGV. The CDR3 sequence is 13 residues long. Trimming took off 7 bases at V and 4 bases at J, with 14 bases between the two ends. Supplemented by reference TRBV11-2 and TRBJ2-7, the full variable domain reads EAGVAQSPRYKIIEKRQSVAFWCNPISGHATLYWYQQILGQGPKLLIQFQNNGVVDDSQLPKDRFSAERLKGVDSTLKIQPAKLEDSAVYLCASTQKGMYEQYFGPGTRLTVT.

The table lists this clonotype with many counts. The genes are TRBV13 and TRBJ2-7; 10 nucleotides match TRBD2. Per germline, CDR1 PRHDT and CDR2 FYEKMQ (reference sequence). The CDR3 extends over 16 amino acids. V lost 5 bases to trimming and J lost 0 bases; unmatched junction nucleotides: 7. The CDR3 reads CASSSLGTSVSYEQYF. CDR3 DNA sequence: TGTGCCAGCAGCAGCCTTGGGACTAGCGTCTCCTACGAGCAGTACTTC.

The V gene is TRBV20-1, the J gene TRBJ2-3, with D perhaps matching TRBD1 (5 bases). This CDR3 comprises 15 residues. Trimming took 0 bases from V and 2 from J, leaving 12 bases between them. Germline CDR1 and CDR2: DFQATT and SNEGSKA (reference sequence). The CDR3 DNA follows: TGCAGTGCTAGAGATGTGGCAGGGTACACAGATACGCAGTATTTT. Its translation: CSARDVAGYTDTQYF.

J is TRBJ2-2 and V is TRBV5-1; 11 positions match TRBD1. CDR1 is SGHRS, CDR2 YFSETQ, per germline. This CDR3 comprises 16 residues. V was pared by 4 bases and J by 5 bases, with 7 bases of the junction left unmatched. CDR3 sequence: CASSSGQGAVTGELFF. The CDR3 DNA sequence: TGCGCCAGCAGCAGCGGACAGGGGGCTGTTACCGGGGAGCTGTTTTTT.

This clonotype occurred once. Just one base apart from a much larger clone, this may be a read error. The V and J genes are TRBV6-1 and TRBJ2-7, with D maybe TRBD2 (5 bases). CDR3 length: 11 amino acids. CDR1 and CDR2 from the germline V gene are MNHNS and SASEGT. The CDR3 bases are TGTGCCAGCGGACTCTACTACGGGCAGTACTTC. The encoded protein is CASGLYYGQYF.

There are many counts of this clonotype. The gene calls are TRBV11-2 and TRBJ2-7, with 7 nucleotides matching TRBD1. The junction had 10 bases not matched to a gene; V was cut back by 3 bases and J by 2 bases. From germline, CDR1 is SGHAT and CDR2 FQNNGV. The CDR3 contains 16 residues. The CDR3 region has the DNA TGTGCCAGCAGCTTGGGACCCGACAGGGTGGCCTACGAGCAGTACTTC. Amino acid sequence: CASSLGPDRVAYEQYF. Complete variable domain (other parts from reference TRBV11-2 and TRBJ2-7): EAGVAQSPRYKIIEKRQSVAFWCNPISGHATLYWYQQILGQGPKLLIQFQNNGVVDDSQLPKDRFSAERLKGVDSTLKIQPAKLEDSAVYLCASSLGPDRVAYEQYFGPGTRLTVT.